This section outlines one T cell receptor beta chain sequence together with its context. Which antigen it targets is not known. Base qualities are not provided; no much larger clone lies one nucleotide away. The TCR beta CDR3 regions were amplified from RNA transcripts. For the first round of RT-PCR on the TCR CDR3, the HTBI primer set was used together with the Qiagen OneStep RT-PCR kit. Libraries were constructed in a second round of multiplex PCR, after which size selection and purification were carried out. Paired-end sequencing of the libraries was performed with 100 bp reads on an Illumina HiSeq2000. In the original analysis: SOAPnuke was used to process the raw data, with reads discarded if the reads contained adapters or uncalled bases, had a mean Phred below 15, or lacked an exact constant-primer or identifier match. High-quality paired reads were merged using COPE v1.2.5, and each unique nucleotide sequence was defined as a clonotype. Clonotypes were aligned to IMGT TRBV, TRBD and TRBJ reference segments using MiTCR v1.1. The analysis included only V-J combinations with a frequency above 0.0001, which together covered 99% to 99.2% of the repertoires. A TCS score was defined as the ratio between F50 (clonal expansion) and ExV (chaos), using BLOSUM62-based TCRdist between CDR3 peptides within each V-J. Welch's t-statistics and random forest reduced 514 V-J features to about 13, which were used in a naive Bayes classifier (R e1071). TCRdb applied fastp at Q25 and MiXCR to the public reads, then kept only in-frame beta chains. Rows merge per CDR3 protein into single entries with the most common DNA and genes. These V and J calls derive from TCRdb rather than the authors' analysis. This sample comprises over 500,000 distinct CDR3 sequences, 16% of them detected only once. The ten largest clones add up to roughly 29% of the sample.

The sample is drawn from a study of T cells in Graves' hyperthyroidism and ophthalmopathy (dated by TCRdb to the late 2010s). Regarding the study in general: Peripheral blood was sampled at the time of initial diagnosis, prior to any treatment. To identify distinguishing TCR V-J signatures, a discovery cohort of around 100 patients was used, comprising fewer than 45 with Graves' ophthalmopathy and around 57 with stable Graves' hyperthyroidism. Prospective prediction of ophthalmopathy was tested in an independent validation cohort of approximately 19 hyperthyroidism patients and around 16 patients who later progressed to ophthalmopathy. For training and testing, the approximately 97 patients in the discovery cohort were randomly divided in a 7:3 ratio. In addition, the study compared T-cell repertoires in thyroid tissue and in blood from roughly 6 Graves' hyperthyroidism patients. After sampling, hyperthyroidism patients received methimazole starting at 30 mg daily, and ophthalmopathy patients received high-dose intravenous methylprednisolone. The paper describes TCR Vbeta CDR3 sequencing of around 130 peripheral blood samples, made up of roughly 45 ophthalmopathy patients, approximately 73 hyperthyroidism patients and 17 progressor patients.

Ophthalmopathy patients had moderately to severely active disease, Clinical Activity Score of at least 3, NOSPECS grade of at least 4, and duration under 3 months. Any patient with an uncontrolled infection, another autoimmune disease, pregnancy or lactation was excluded. Clinical symptoms, serum thyroxine and TRAb, thyroid ultrasound, and orbital computed tomography formed the basis for the diagnoses. PBMCs were separated from approximately 10 ml of fresh peripheral blood using Ficoll-Paque density gradient centrifugation. Trizol reagent was used to extract total RNA, and RNA quality was then checked on an Agilent 2100 Bioanalyzer. The research as a whole found: Most expanded thyroid clonotypes (frequency above 0.001) were also detected in blood, suggesting blood repertoires may reflect thyroid immune responses. A 13 V-J signature model separated ophthalmopathy from stable hyperthyroidism, with roughly 88% sensitivity and roughly 81% specificity in cross-validation and 80%/75% in testing. No statistical method was used to set the sample size in advance, and investigators knew the group allocation. During validation, the model predicted progression to ophthalmopathy a median of about 5.9 months ahead of onset, with around 65% sensitivity and less than 85% specificity.

V drops 4 bases and J drops 5 bases, leaving 16 bases in between. Inclusive of the bounding cysteine and phenylalanine, the CDR3 is 14 residues long. Only the CDR3 part of the read is kept: 42 bases, read in frame from the first base. The CDR1 and CDR2 encoded by the germline V gene are SGHRS and YFSETQ. Sequencing was carried out using blood. The chain is made from TRBV5-1 and TRBJ2-7, with a tentative D gene TRBD2 over 5 matching bases. The origin of this receptor is a woman in her thirties with Graves' ophthalmopathy. The CDR3 protein sequence reads: CASSVERETHEQYF. The DNA sequence is as follows: TGCGCCAGCAGCGTGGAGAGGGAAACCCACGAGCAGTACTTC.